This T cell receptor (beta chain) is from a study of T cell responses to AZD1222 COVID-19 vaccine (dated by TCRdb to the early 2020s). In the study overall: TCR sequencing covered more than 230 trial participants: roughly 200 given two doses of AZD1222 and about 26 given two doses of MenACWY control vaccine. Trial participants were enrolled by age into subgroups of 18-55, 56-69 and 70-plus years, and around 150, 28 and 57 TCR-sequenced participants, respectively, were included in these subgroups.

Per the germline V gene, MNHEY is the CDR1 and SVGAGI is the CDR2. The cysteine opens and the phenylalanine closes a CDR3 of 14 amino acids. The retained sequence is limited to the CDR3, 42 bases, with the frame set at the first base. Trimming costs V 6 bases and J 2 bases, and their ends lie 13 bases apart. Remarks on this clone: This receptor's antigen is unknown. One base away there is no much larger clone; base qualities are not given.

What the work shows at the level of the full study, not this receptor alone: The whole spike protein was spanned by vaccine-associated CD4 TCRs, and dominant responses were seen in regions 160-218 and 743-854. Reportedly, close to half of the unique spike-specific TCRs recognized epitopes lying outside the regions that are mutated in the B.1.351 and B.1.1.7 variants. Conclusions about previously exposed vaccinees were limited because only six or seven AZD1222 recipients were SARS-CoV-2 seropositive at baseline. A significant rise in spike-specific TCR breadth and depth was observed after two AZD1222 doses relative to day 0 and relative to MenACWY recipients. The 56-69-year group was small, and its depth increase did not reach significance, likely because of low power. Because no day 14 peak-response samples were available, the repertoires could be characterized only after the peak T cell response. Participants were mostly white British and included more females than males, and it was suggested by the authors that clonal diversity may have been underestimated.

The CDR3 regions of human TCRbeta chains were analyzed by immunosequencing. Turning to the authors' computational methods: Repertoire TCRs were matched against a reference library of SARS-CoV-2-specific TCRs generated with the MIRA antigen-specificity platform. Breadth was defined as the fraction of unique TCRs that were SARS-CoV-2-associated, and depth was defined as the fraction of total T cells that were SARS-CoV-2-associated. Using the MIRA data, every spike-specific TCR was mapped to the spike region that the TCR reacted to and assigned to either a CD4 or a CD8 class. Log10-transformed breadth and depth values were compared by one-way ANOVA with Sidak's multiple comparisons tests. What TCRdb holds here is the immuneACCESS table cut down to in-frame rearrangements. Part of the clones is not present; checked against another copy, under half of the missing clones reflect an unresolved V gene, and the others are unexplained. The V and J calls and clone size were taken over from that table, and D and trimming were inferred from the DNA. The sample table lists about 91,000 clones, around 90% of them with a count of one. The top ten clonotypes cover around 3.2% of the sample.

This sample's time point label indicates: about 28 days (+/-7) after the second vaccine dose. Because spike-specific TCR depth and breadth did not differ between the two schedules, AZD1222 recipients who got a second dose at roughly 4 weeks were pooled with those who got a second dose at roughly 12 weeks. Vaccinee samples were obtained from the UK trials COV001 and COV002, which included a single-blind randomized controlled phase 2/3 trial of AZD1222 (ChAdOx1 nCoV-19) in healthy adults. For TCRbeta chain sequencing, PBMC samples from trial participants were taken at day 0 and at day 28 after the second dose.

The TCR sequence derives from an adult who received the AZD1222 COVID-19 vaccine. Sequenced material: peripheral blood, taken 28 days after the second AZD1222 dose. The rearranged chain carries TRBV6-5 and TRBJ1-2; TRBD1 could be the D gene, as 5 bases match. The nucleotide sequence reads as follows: TGTGCCAGCAGCAGGGATGTTATCAACTATGGCTACACCTTC. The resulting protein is CASSRDVINYGYTF.